The 5 T cell receptor beta chains below all came from one sample that was sequenced in a study. TCRdb ran MiXCR on the 5' RACE reads and lists one entry per CDR3 protein. The data contain about 13,000 distinct CDR3 sequences, about a quarter of them singletons. Sample: naive CD4+ T cells sorted from blood. Subset reported: naive CD4+ T cells, CD4+CD45RA+CD25-. The receptors were gathered from a female donor with breast cancer.

In this sample, this clonotype is medium-sized (0.01 to 0.1%). The rearrangement links TRBV5-1 to TRBJ2-1; 14 nucleotides line up with TRBD2. Germline V lookup: CDR1 SGHRS, CDR2 YFSETQ. V trimming: 0 bases; J trimming: 7 bases; junction bases outside the gene matches: 3. The CDR3 covers 16 residues. The DNA of the CDR3 is TGCGCCAGCAGCTTGGCGACTAGCGGGAGGGGGAATGAGCAGTTCTTC. This codes for CASSLATSGRGNEQFF.

A remark on this clonotype: Possible read error: a much larger clone is one base away. This chain joins TRBV20-1 and TRBJ1-1; D perhaps matches TRBD1 (5 bases). Trimming removed 6 bases at V and 1 base at J, with 12 bases between. This CDR3 spans 13 amino acids. Germline-derived CDR1 and CDR2 are DFQATT and SNEGSKA (reference sequence). As DNA, the CDR3 is TGCAGTGCAGCTCGGACAAGGAACACTGAAGCTTTCTTT. Its protein product is CSAARTRNTEAFF.

There are many counts of this clonotype. CDR3 DNA: TGTGCCAGCAGTTTAAGCGGGAGGGCCTACAATGAGCAGTTCTTC. Amino acids: CASSLSGRAYNEQFF. This chain joins TRBV12-3 or TRBV12-4 and TRBJ2-1, with 10 bases matching TRBD2. V dropped 2 bases and J dropped 2; count of bases not matched to a gene: 0. The CDR3 is made up of 15 amino acids.

The V and J genes are TRBV20-1 and TRBJ1-1; 7 bases align to TRBD1. Germline CDR1 and CDR2: DFQATT and SNEGSKA (reference sequence). The V and J ends lost 2 bases and 0 bases, in that order; junction bases with no gene match: 12. There are 17 residues in the CDR3. CDR3: CSARRRVWGQLNTEAFF. The CDR3 coding sequence is TGCAGTGCTAGACGCAGGGTGTGGGGACAGTTGAACACTGAAGCTTTCTTT.

This chain links TRBV2 with TRBJ1-2; D is undetermined. V shed 2 bases and J shed 4 bases, with 8 bases lying between them. The V gene's germline CDR1 is SNHLY and CDR2 FYNNEI. The CDR3 runs to 13 residues. In nucleotides, the CDR3 is TGTGCCAGCAGTGAACGGCAGCTCTATGGCTACACCTTC. Residues: CASSERQLYGYTF.